This T cell receptor (beta chain) was found in a study of T cell repertoires in cytomegalovirus infection. In the study overall: Public TCR beta signatures were indicative of both CMV infection and a matching HLA type.

TCRdb re-called the reads with MiXCR, one entry per CDR3 protein. Of about 490,000 distinct CDR3 sequences listed, 16% are singletons. CDR1 and CDR2 (germline): SEHNR, FQNEAQ (reference sequence). There are 15 residues in the CDR3. With V trimmed by 6 bases and J by 5 bases, 9 bases remained unmatched. Many counts were recorded for this clonotype. The J gene is TRBJ2-5, the V gene TRBV7-9; 10 nucleotides agree with TRBD2. This TCR was recovered from a human donor in good health (CMV status not recorded). Some clones in this sample may be carry-over from other donors' samples. What was sequenced was CD8+ T cells from PBMCs. The CDR3 loop reads CASSTSGALEETQYF. Written as DNA, the CDR3 is TGTGCCAGCAGTACTAGCGGGGCGCTAGAGGAGACCCAGTACTTC.